This TCR beta chain stems from a study of T cells in Graves' hyperthyroidism and ophthalmopathy. Uncontrolled infection, other autoimmune disease, pregnancy and lactation each barred patients from inclusion. RNA transcripts gave rise to amplified TCR beta CDR3 regions. TCR CDR3 regions were first amplified by RT-PCR with HTBI primers. TCRdb processed the multiplex PCR reads anew with MiXCR; each CDR3 protein has one entry. Of around 350,000 distinct CDR3 sequences listed, 15% to 17% are singletons. This CDR3 comprises 14 residues. V lost 5 bases and J lost 4, with 15 bases in between. CDR1 and CDR2 (germline): SGHAT, FQNNGV. The table lists this clonotype with many counts.

Input material: blood. The chain links TRBV11-2 to TRBJ2-7; perhaps TRBD2 as D (6 bases). The source of this sequence is a woman aged 18-29 years with Graves' hyperthyroidism that later progressed to Graves' ophthalmopathy. The DNA for the CDR3 is TGTGCCAGCAGCCCTCTGACTAGTAGGTACGAGCAGTACTTC. Amino acids: CASSPLTSRYEQYF.